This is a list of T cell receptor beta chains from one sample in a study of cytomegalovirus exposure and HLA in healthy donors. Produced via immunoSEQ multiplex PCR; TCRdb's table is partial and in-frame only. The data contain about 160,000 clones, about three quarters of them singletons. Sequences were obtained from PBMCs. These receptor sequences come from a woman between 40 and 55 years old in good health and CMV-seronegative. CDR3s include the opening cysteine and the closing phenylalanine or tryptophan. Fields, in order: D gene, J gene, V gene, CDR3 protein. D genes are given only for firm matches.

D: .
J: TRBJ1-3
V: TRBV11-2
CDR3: CASSRDYSGNTIYF

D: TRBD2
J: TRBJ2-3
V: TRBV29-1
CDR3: CSVDKRSRGLAGADTQYF

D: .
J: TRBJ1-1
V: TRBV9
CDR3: CASSVVGGITEAFF

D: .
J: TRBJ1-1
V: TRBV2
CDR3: CASRGRRSTEAFF

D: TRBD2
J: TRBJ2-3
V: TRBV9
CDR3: CASSDLAGGPNTQYF

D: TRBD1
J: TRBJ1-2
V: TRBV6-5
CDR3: CASSYGTENYGYTF

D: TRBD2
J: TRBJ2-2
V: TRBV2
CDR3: CASSVGAGGPTGELFF

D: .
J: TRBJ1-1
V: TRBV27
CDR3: CASSRFLESNTEAFF

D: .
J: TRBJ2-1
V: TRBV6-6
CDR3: CAGSSQTQGNEQFF

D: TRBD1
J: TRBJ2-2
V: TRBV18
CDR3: CASSPGTGPNTGELFF

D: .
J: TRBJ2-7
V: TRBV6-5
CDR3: CASSYSGAQSDEQYF

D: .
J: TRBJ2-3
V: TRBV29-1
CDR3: CSVDQVTDTQYF

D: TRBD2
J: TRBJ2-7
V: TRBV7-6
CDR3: CASSDSGGAGEQYF

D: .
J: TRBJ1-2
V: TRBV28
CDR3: CASSLRSPNSNYGYTF

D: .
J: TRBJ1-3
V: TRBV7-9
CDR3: CASSLKGPGNTIYF

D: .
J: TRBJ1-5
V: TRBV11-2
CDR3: CASSLTGGQPQHF

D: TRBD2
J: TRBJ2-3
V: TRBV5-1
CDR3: CASTLRTSGGSDTQYF

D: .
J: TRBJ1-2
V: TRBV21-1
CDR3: CASTIPVPRDRGLDGGYTF

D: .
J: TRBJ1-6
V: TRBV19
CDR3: CASSIVVRSPLHF

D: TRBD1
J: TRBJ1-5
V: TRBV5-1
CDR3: CASSLNPGTGDQPQHF

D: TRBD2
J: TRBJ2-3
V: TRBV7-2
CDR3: CASSRNGAGGTDTQYF

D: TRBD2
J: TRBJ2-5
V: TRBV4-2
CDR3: CASSQAVAGGRYQETQYF

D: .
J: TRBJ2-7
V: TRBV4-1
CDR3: CASSQSPTGFSYEQYF

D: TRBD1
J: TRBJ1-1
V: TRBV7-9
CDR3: CASSFETGKAEAFF

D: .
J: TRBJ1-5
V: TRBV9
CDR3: CASSGSGGRQPQHF

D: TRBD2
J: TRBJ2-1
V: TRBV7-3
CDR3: CASSVGLAFEQFF

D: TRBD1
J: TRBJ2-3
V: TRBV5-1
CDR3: CASSSTGWSDTQYF

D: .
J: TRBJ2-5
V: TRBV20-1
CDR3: CSAPELETQYF

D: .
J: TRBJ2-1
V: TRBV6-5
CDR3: CASSPDFREQFF

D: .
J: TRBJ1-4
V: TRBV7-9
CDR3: CASSPTGGNEKLFF

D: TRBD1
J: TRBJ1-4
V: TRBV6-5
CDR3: CASSYTGQGKKLFF

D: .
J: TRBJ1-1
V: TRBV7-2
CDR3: CASSFRGRQHTEAFF

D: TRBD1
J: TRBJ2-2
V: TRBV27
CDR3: CASGGQGAIGELFF

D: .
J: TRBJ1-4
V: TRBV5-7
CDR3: CASSFDWRTNEKLFF

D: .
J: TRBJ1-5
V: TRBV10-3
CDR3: CAIGIGGLGNQPQHF

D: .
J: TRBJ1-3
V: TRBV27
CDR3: CASSLHYQGTGNTIYF

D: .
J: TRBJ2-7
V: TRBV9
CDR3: CASSSGLRWYEQYF

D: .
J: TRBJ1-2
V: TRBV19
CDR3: CASSISDSYGYTF

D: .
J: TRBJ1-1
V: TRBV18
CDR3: CASSGQWNTEAFF

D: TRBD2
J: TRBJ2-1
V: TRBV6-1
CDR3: CASSATSGDYNEQFF

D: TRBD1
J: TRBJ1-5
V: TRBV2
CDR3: CASSEQLTGTNQPQHF

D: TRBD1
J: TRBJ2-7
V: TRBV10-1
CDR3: CASSEDRGTYEQYF